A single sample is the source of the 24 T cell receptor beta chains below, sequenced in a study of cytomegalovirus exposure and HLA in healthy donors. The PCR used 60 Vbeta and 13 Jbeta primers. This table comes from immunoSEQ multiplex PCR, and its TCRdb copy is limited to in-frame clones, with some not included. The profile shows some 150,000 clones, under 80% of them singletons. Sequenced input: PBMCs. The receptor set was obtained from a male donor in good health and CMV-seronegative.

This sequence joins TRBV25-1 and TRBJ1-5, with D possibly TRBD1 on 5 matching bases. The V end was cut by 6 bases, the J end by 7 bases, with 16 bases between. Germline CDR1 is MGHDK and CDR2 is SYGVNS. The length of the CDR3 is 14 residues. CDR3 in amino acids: CASSPVGAWQPQHF. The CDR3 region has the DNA TGTGCCAGCAGCCCGGTTGGGGCGTGGCAGCCCCAGCATTTT.

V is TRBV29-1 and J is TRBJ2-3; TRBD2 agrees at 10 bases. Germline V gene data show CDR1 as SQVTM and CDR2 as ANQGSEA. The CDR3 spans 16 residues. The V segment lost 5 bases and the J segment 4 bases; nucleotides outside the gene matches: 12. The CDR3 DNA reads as TGCAGCGTTTTGAGGGACACTAGCGGGAAACCAGATACGCAGTATTTT. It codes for CSVLRDTSGKPDTQYF.

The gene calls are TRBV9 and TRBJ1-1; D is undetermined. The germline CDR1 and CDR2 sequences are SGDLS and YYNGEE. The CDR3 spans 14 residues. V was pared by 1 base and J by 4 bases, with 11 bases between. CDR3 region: CASSVREGGTEAFF. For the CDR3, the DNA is TGTGCCAGCAGCGTACGGGAGGGAGGCACTGAAGCTTTCTTT.

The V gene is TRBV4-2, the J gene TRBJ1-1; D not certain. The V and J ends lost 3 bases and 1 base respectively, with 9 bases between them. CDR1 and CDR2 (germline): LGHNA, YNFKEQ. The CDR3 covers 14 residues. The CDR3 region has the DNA TGTGCCAGCAGCCACAACAGAGAGAACACTGAAGCTTTCTTT. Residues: CASSHNRENTEAFF.

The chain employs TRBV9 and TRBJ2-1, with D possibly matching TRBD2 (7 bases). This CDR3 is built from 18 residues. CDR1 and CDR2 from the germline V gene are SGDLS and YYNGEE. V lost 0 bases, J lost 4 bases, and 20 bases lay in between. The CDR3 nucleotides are TGTGCCAGCAGCGTAGCGGGGGGCGGGGTGACCTTGTACAATGAGCAGTTCTTC. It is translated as CASSVAGGGVTLYNEQFF.

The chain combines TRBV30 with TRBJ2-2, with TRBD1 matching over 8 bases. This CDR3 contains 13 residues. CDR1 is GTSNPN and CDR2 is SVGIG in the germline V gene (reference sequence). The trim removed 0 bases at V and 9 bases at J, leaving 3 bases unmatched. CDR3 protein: CAWSVQGARELFF. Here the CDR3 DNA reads TGTGCCTGGAGTGTTCAGGGGGCCCGGGAGCTGTTTTTT.

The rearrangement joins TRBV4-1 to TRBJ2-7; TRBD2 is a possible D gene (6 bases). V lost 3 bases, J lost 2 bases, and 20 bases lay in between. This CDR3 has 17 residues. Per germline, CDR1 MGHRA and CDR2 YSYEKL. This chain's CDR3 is CASSQIPLRDGTYEQYF. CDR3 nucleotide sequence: TGCGCCAGCAGCCAGATACCTTTGCGGGACGGGACCTACGAGCAGTACTTC.

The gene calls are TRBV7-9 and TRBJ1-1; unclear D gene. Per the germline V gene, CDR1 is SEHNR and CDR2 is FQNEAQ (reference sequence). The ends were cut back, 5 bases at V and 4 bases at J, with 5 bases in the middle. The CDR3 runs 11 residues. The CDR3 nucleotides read TGTGCCAGCAGCAAGAGCACTGAAGCTTTCTTT. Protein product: CASSKSTEAFF.

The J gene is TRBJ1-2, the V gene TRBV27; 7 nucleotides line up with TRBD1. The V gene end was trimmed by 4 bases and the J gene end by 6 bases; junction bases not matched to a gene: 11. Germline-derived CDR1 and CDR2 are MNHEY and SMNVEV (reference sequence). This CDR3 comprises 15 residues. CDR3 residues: CASSSLPTGLDGYTF. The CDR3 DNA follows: TGTGCCAGCAGTTCCTTACCGACAGGGCTGGATGGCTACACCTTC.

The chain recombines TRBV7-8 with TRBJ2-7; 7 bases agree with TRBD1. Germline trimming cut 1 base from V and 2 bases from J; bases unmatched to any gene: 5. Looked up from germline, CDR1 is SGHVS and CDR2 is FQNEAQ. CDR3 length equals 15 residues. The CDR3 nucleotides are TGTGCCAGCAGCTTAGAAGGGGGCGGAACCTACGAGCAGTACTTC. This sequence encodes CASSLEGGGTYEQYF.

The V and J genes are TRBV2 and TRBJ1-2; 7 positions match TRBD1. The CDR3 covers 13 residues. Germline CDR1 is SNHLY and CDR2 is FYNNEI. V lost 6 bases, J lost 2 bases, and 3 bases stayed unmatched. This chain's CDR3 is CASSVQGNYGYTF. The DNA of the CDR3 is TGTGCCAGCAGCGTACAGGGGAACTATGGCTACACCTTC. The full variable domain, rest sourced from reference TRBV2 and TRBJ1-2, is EPEVTQTPSHQVTQMGQEVILRCVPISNHLYFYWYRQILGQKVEFLVSFYNNEISEKSEIFDDQFSVERPDGSNFTLKIRSTKLEDSAMYFCASSVQGNYGYTFGSGTRLTVV.

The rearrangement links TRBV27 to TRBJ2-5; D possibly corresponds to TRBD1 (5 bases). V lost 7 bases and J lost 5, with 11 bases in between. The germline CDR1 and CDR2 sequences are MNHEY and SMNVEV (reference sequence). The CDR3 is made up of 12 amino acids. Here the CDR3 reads CASKGAKETQYF. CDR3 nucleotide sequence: TGTGCCAGCAAAGGGGCGAAGGAGACCCAGTACTTC.

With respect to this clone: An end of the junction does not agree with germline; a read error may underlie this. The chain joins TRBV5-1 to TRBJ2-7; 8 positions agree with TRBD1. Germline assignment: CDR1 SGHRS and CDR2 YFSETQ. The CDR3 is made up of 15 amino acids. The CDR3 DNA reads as TGCCCCAGCAGCTTGGCCATGACAGGGGCCTACGAGCAGTACTTC. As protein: CPSSLAMTGAYEQYF.

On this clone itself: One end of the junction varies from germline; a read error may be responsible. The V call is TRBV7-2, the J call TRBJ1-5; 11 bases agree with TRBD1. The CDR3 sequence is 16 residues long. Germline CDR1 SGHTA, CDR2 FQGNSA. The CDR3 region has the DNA TGTGCCCGCAGCTTAGGGGACAGGGGGGGCAATCAGCCCCAGCATTTT. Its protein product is CARSLGDRGGNQPQHF.

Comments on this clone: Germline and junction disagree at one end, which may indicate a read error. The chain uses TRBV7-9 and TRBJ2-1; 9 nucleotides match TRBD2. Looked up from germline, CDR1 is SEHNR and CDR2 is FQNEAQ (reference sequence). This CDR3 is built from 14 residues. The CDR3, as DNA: TGTTCCAGCAGCTTAGTTCTAGCGGGAAATGAGCAGTTCTTC. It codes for CSSSLVLAGNEQFF.

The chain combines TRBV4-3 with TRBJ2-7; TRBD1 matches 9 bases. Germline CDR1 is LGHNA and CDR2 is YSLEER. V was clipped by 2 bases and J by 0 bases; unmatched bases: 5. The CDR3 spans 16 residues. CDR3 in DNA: TGCGCCAGCAGCCAACAAGACAGGGGGACCTCCTACGAGCAGTACTTC. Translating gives CASSQQDRGTSYEQYF.

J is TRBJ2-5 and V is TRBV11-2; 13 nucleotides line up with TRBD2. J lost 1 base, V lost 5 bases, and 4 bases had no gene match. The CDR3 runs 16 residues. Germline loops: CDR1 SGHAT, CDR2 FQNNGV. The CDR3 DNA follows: TGTGCCAGCAGCCGGGGACTAGCGGGGTTCCAAGAGACCCAGTACTTC. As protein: CASSRGLAGFQETQYF.

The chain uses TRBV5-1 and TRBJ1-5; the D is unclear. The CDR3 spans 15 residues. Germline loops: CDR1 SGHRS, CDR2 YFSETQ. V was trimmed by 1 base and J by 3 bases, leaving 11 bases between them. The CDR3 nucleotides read TGCGCCAGCAGCTTGCTTCCGGGAGACAATCAGCCCCAGCATTTT. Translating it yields CASSLLPGDNQPQHF.

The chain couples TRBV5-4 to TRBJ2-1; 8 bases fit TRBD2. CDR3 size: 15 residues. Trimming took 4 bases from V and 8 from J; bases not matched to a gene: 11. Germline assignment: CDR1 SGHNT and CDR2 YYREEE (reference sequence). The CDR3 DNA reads TGTGCCAGCAGCCCCTCTAGCGGGCTGGCTGATGAGCAGTTCTTC. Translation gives CASSPSSGLADEQFF.

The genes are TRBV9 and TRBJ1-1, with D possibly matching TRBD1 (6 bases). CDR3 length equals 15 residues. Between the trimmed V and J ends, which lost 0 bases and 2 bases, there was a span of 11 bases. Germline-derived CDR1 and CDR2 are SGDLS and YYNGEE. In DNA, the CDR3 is TGTGCCAGCAGCGTAGTTAGGGGGTCTAACACTGAAGCTTTCTTT. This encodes CASSVVRGSNTEAFF.

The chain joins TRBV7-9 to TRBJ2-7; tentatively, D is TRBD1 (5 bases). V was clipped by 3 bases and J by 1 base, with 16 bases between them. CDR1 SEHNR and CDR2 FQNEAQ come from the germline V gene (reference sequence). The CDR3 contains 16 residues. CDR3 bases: TGTGCCAGCAGCTTGCCTAGGGGCGTCCTTTCCTACGAGCAGTACTTC. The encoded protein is CASSLPRGVLSYEQYF.

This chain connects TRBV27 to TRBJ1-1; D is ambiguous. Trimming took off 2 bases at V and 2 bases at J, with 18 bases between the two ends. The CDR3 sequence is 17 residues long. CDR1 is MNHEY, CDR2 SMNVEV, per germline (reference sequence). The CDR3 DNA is TGTGCCAGCAGTTTAAGGAGGCTACCGCCGGGCAACACTGAAGCTTTCTTT. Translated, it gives CASSLRRLPPGNTEAFF.

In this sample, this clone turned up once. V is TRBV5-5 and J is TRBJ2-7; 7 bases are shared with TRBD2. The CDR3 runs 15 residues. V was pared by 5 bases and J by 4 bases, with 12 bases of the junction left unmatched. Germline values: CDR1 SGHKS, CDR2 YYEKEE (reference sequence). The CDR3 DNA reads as TGTGCCAGCAGTCGAGCGGGGCGCACGTCGTACGAGCAGTACTTC. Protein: CASSRAGRTSYEQYF.

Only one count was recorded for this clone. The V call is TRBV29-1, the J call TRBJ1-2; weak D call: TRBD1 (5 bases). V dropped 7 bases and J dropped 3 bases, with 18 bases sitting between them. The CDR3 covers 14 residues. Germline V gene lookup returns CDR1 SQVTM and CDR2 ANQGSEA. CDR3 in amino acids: CSGDMGGDDYGYTF. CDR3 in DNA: TGCAGCGGGGATATGGGGGGAGACGACTATGGCTACACCTTC.